Shown below are 3 T cell receptor beta chains from a single sample sequenced in a study of blood T cells in healthy people across ages (dated by TCRdb to 2013 to 2016). Libraries were constructed by 5' RACE. Instrument on record: Illumina HiSeq 2500. The second PCR ran for about 7 to 11 cycles and used a J-beta primer mix along with a sample-barcoded 5' primer. TCRdb ran its own pipeline on the public reads, namely fastp trimming at Q25 and MiXCR clone calling, and kept in-frame beta chains. Every distinct CDR3 protein forms one entry, paired with its most common genes and DNA. Present in this sample are about 1,500,000 distinct CDR3 sequences, 42% of which were seen just once. 7% to 9.5% of the sample is in the top ten clones. The sequenced material came from blood. The origin of the receptors is a woman aged 18 to 35 in good health.

The CDR3 DNA reads as TGTGCCAGCCGCACTATTGGGCGGGAGACCCAGTACTTC. It specifies CASRTIGRETQYF. V and J are TRBV6-5 and TRBJ2-5, with D hard to call. V was cut by 8 bases and J by 5 bases, with 15 bases left in between. CDR3 length: 13 amino acids. CDR1 is MNHEY, CDR2 SVGAGI, per germline.

V is TRBV25-1 and J is TRBJ1-2; D uncertain. The CDR3 length is 12 residues. Deletions cut 10 bases from V and 7 bases from J, with 16 bases between. Looked up from germline, CDR1 is MGHDK and CDR2 is SYGVNS. In nucleotides, the CDR3 is TGTGCCACCAATAGGGCCGAGGGTGGCTACACCTTC. It encodes CATNRAEGGYTF.

The V and J genes are TRBV12-3 or TRBV12-4 and TRBJ2-7; 8 nucleotides line up with TRBD2. The CDR3 totals 14 residues. The J segment lost 7 bases and the V segment lost 7 bases, leaving 12 bases of the junction unmatched. The CDR3: CASNPGTRVSEQYF. The CDR3 DNA sequence: TGTGCCAGCAATCCCGGGACTAGGGTGTCGGAGCAGTACTTC.